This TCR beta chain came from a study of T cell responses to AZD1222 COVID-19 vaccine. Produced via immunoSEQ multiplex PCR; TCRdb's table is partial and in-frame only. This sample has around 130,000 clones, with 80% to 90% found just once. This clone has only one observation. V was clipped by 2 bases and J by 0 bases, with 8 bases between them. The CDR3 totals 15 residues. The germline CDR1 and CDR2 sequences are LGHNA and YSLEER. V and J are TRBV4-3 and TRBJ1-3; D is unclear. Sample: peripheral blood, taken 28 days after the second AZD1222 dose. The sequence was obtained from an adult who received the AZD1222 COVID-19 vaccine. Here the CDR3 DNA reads TGCGCCAGCAGCCAATCAGCCCGCTCTGGAAACACCATATATTTT. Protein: CASSQSARSGNTIYF.